The T cell receptor beta chain described here comes from a study of blood T cell repertoires in COVID-19. Study at large: Two negative PCRs, clearance, or symptom resolution characterized the recovered Cohort 3 donors. Sites in the United States, Italy and Spain provided acute and convalescent COVID-19 samples.

TCRdb keeps only in-frame clones here, not all; method: immunoSEQ multiplex PCR. This table has approximately 150,000 clones, roughly 78% appearing once. The study drew participants aged about 18 to 89 years from some 25 US areas. The specimen was PBMCs or T cells enriched from blood (not recorded which). The TCR was taken from a woman between 70 and 85 years old in a cohort exposed to, infected with or recovered from COVID-19 (not recorded which).

This chain's CDR3 is CASSLGLQPHNEQFF. CDR3 DNA sequence: TGCGCCAGCAGCTTGGGGCTCCAACCCCACAATGAGCAGTTCTTC. The gene calls are TRBV5-1 and TRBJ2-1, with unresolved D. CDR3 size: 15 residues. Germline V CDR1 and CDR2: SGHRS, YFSETQ. The V end lost 0 bases, the J end lost 5 bases, and 12 bases lay between the germline ends.